The clone carrying this T cell receptor (beta chain) was seen a single time. This CDR3 is 15 amino acids long. V lost 4 bases, J lost 0 bases, and 5 bases stayed unmatched. CDR1 is KGHSH and CDR2 is LQKENI in the germline V gene. These data originate in a study of cytomegalovirus exposure and HLA in healthy donors. The study ran its PCR with 60 Vbeta and 13 Jbeta primers. Generated by immunoSEQ multiplex PCR, the TCRdb table keeps only in-frame clones and is missing some. The data hold approximately 120,000 clones, with 60% to 85% observed a single time. The V call is TRBV18, the J call TRBJ1-2; 7 bases are a match to TRBD1. This sequence originates from a man between 45 and 60 years old in good health and CMV-seronegative. The sequencing sample was made of PBMCs. In nucleotides, the CDR3 is TGTGCCAGCTCACTAGGGACAGATCCTAACTATGGCTACACCTTC. This translates into CASSLGTDPNYGYTF. The whole variable domain, filled in from reference TRBV18 and TRBJ1-2, reads NAGVMQNPRHLVRRRGQEARLRCSPMKGHSHVYWYRQLPEEGLKFMVYLQKENIIDESGMPKERFSAEFPKEGPSILRIQQVVRGDSAAYFCASSLGTDPNYGYTFGSGTRLTVV.